This T cell receptor beta chain was found in a study of OX40 agonist ivuxolimab in advanced cancers. The length of the CDR3 is 13 residues. Germline V gene sequence: CDR1 MNHEY, CDR2 SVGAGI. After removal of 11 bases from V and 1 base from J, the junction contained 5 bases not matched to a gene. The data were produced by immunoSEQ multiplex PCR, yet TCRdb's version contains in-frame clones alone and is incomplete. This table holds tens of thousands of clones, roughly 86% found once. The specimen comprised CD4+ or CD8+ T cells sorted from blood, sampled in a trial of the OX40 agonist ivuxolimab. The rearrangement joins TRBV6-5 to TRBJ1-1, with 9 positions matching TRBD1. The receptor was derived from an adult with an advanced solid tumor such as melanoma, head and neck, liver or kidney cancer. The CDR3 sequence: CAARDRENTEAFF. CDR3 nucleotide sequence: TGTGCCGCCCGGGACAGGGAGAACACTGAAGCTTTCTTT.